The TCR beta chain under discussion was sequenced for a study of cytomegalovirus exposure and HLA in healthy donors. Per the germline V gene, CDR1 is MDHEN and CDR2 is SYDVKM. The CDR3 extends over 14 amino acids. V shed 6 bases, J shed 4 bases, and the junction held 7 bases outside the gene matches. Researchers ran the PCR with 60 Vbeta and 13 Jbeta primers. Here immunoSEQ multiplex PCR was the method, and the copy in TCRdb shows in-frame clones only, minus some. The sample holds roughly 95,000 clones, about 80% seen once. The chain has TRBV28 and TRBJ1-2, with 8 bases lining up with TRBD1. The TCR was taken from a man aged 25-45 years in good health and CMV-seropositive. Sequenced sample: PBMCs. CDR3 protein: CASRVAGQAYGYTF. In DNA form, the CDR3 reads TGTGCCAGCAGGGTCGCGGGACAGGCCTATGGCTACACCTTC.